This note documents a single T cell receptor beta chain sequence. This entry is derived from a study of blood T cell repertoires in COVID-19. Clones were read by immunoSEQ multiplex PCR, and TCRdb kept only the in-frame ones, dropping some. The repertoire holds more than 300,000 clones, with around 92% as singletons. Germline CDR1 MGHRA, CDR2 YSYEKL. The CDR3 extends over 19 amino acids. Deletions cut 2 bases from V and 0 bases from J, with 20 bases between. The sequence came from a young woman with COVID-19, enrolled during active disease. This chain uses TRBV4-1 with TRBJ1-3, with D perhaps TRBD1 (6 bases). Sequenced sample: peripheral blood. The CDR3 nucleotides are TGCGCCAGCAGCCAATTTATACCGCAGGGGAAGAGCTCTGGAAACACCATATATTTT. This translates into CASSQFIPQGKSSGNTIYF.